The next 8 T cell receptor beta chains were all read from a single sample in a study of response to subunit inactivated influenza vaccine. TCRdb redid the calling of the RT-PCR reads with MiXCR, one entry per CDR3 protein. The sample has 630,000 or so distinct CDR3 sequences; approximately 15% are singletons. The specimen comprised PBMCs from blood, sampled 11 to 12 days after vaccination. These receptor sequences come from a man aged 50 to 60 who received an inactivated influenza vaccine.

A remark on this clonotype: A much larger clone is a single base away; this may be a read error. This chain joins TRBV29-1 and TRBJ2-2, with a possible D match to TRBD2 (5 bases). CDR3 length: 10 residues. Germline values: CDR1 SQVTM, CDR2 ANQGSEA. The chain's CDR3 is CSVGTGEQFF. DNA of the CDR3: TGCAGCGTGGGAACCGGGGAGCAGTTTTTT.

V and J are TRBV7-2 and TRBJ2-1; D is uncertain. V was trimmed by 7 bases and J by 0 bases, leaving 7 bases between them. The CDR3 spans 13 residues. The V gene's germline CDR1 is SGHTA and CDR2 FQGNSA. The CDR3 sequence: CASKLGSYNEQFF. CDR3 coding DNA: TGTGCCAGCAAACTTGGCTCCTACAATGAGCAGTTCTTC.

The chain uses TRBV4-2 and TRBJ2-5; 14 nucleotides line up with TRBD2. From germline, CDR1 is LGHNA and CDR2 YNFKEQ. V lost 4 bases and J lost 5; bases outside the gene matches: 6. The CDR3 runs 16 residues. The CDR3 spells CASSPPGLAGEETQYF. For the CDR3, the DNA is TGTGCCAGCAGCCCACCGGGACTAGCGGGGGAGGAGACCCAGTACTTC.

The sample holds many counts of this clonotype. The rearrangement joins TRBV7-9 to TRBJ2-5; no clear D gene. The CDR3 totals 12 residues. CDR1 SEHNR and CDR2 FQNEAQ come from the germline V gene (reference sequence). The ends were cut back, 1 base at V and 3 bases at J, with 3 bases in the middle. The CDR3 region has the DNA TGTGCCAGCAGCTTAGTAGAAGAGACCCAGTACTTC. Its protein is CASSLVEETQYF.

The V and J genes are TRBV20-1 and TRBJ2-5; 11 bases are a match to TRBD2. The ends lost 5 bases at V and 7 bases at J; junction bases unmatched: 3. The germline gives CDR1 DFQATT, CDR2 SNEGSKA (reference sequence). The CDR3 sequence is 12 residues long. The DNA of the CDR3 is TGCAGTGCTCGTCTAGCGGGGGGGACCCAGTACTTC. It encodes CSARLAGGTQYF.

This clonotype was observed at least ten times. V gene TRBV20-1 combines with J gene TRBJ2-7; TRBD2 agrees at 11 bases. J was trimmed by 7 bases and V by 0 bases; bases with no gene match: 8. The CDR3 has 15 residues. CDR1 and CDR2 (germline): DFQATT, SNEGSKA (reference sequence). CDR3 sequence (DNA): TGCAGTGCTAGAGATAACTCCAGGACTAGCGGGGAGCAGTACTTC. Residues: CSARDNSRTSGEQYF.

The genes are TRBV5-5 and TRBJ2-5; perhaps TRBD1 as D (6 bases). Trimming took off 3 bases at V and 2 bases at J, with 14 bases between the two ends. The CDR3 totals 15 residues. Germline assignment: CDR1 SGHKS and CDR2 YYEKEE (reference sequence). The CDR3 protein is CASSWPRTAQETQYF. DNA of the CDR3: TGTGCCAGCAGCTGGCCCAGGACAGCACAAGAGACCCAGTACTTC.

V gene TRBV28 combines with J gene TRBJ2-7, with a weak D call TRBD1 (6 bases). V was trimmed by 9 bases and J by 6 bases, leaving 21 bases between them. Germline V gene lookup returns CDR1 MDHEN and CDR2 SYDVKM. This CDR3 contains 14 residues. This chain's CDR3 is CARGPGLGATEQYF. DNA for the CDR3: TGTGCCAGGGGCCCGGGGCTGGGGGCCACCGAGCAGTACTTC.